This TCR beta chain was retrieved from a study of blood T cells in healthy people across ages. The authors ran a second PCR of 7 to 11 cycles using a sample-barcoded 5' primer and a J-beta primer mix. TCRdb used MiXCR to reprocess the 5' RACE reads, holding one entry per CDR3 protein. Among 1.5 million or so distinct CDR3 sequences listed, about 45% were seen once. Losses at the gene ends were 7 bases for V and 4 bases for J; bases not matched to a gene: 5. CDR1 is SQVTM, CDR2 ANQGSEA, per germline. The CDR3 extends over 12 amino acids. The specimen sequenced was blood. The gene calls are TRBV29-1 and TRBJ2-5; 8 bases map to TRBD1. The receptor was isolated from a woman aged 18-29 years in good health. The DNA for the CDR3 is TGCAGCGGGATGGGGACAGGAGAGACCCAGTACTTC. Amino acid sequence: CSGMGTGETQYF.